The rows below give T cell receptor beta chains drawn from one sample of a study of blood T cell repertoires in COVID-19. The table came from immunoSEQ multiplex PCR; TCRdb's copy has only in-frame clones and leaves some out. Of about 220,000 clones in the sample, around 88% were seen once. The sequenced material came from PBMCs or T cells enriched from blood (not recorded which). The receptors derive from a woman in her fifties or sixties with acute COVID-19. Each CDR3 is given with its conserved first and last residue. A D gene is named only where the DNA matches it firmly.

d_gene: -
v_gene: TRBV6-6
j_gene: TRBJ2-1
CDR3aa: CASSSGPREFF

d_gene: TRBD1
v_gene: TRBV28
j_gene: TRBJ1-2
CDR3aa: CASSSFRQGDYGYTF

d_gene: -
v_gene: TRBV19
j_gene: TRBJ2-3
CDR3aa: CAAFGADTQYF

d_gene: -
v_gene: TRBV4-2
j_gene: TRBJ2-6
CDR3aa: CASSQSRGTSSGANVLTF

d_gene: -
v_gene: TRBV28
j_gene: TRBJ2-7
CDR3aa: CASSSSYSSYEQYF

d_gene: TRBD1
v_gene: TRBV24-1
j_gene: TRBJ2-2
CDR3aa: CATSDYGTGTNTGELFF

d_gene: -
v_gene: TRBV7-9
j_gene: TRBJ2-7
CDR3aa: CASSLEEVSYEQYF

d_gene: TRBD2
v_gene: TRBV3-1/TRBV3-2
j_gene: TRBJ2-2
CDR3aa: CASSQDQGLAGATGELFF

d_gene: -
v_gene: TRBV27
j_gene: TRBJ2-7
CDR3aa: CASSLSGVTPYEQYF

d_gene: TRBD1
v_gene: TRBV19
j_gene: TRBJ1-5
CDR3aa: CASSRDRVDNQPQHF

d_gene: TRBD1
v_gene: TRBV13
j_gene: TRBJ2-3
CDR3aa: CASSRTGQGTDTQYF

d_gene: -
v_gene: TRBV2
j_gene: TRBJ2-3
CDR3aa: CASSEALGLNLDSEEYF

d_gene: TRBD1
v_gene: TRBV19
j_gene: TRBJ2-7
CDR3aa: CASSIGTVSYEQYF

d_gene: -
v_gene: TRBV29-1
j_gene: TRBJ1-2
CDR3aa: CSVEGSQGSPVPMRYTF

d_gene: TRBD1
v_gene: TRBV28
j_gene: TRBJ1-5
CDR3aa: CATLRKQGAGGHPQGQPQHF

d_gene: TRBD1
v_gene: TRBV28
j_gene: TRBJ1-5
CDR3aa: CASTFPDRGPNQPQHF

d_gene: TRBD1
v_gene: TRBV6-6
j_gene: TRBJ2-7
CDR3aa: CASSDGQGAIYEQYF

d_gene: TRBD2
v_gene: TRBV2
j_gene: TRBJ2-2
CDR3aa: CASSRSQRENTGELFF

d_gene: -
v_gene: TRBV28
j_gene: TRBJ2-7
CDR3aa: CASSPLGRGSREQYF

d_gene: -
v_gene: TRBV21-1
j_gene: TRBJ1-5
CDR3aa: CASSSSDRETGNQPQHF

d_gene: -
v_gene: TRBV30
j_gene: TRBJ2-7
CDR3aa: CAWSDAYSYEQYF

d_gene: -
v_gene: TRBV7-2
j_gene: TRBJ2-1
CDR3aa: CAVQPLNTDNEQFF

d_gene: -
v_gene: TRBV9
j_gene: TRBJ2-2
CDR3aa: CASSVTQATGELFF

d_gene: -
v_gene: TRBV2
j_gene: TRBJ2-2
CDR3aa: CGTGKNTEELFF

d_gene: TRBD1
v_gene: TRBV5-4
j_gene: TRBJ1-2
CDR3aa: CAYRGRGTYGYTF

d_gene: TRBD2
v_gene: TRBV7-2
j_gene: TRBJ2-1
CDR3aa: CASSSGTAGVNEQFF

d_gene: -
v_gene: TRBV11-2
j_gene: TRBJ2-3
CDR3aa: CASTSPPSEEMAQYF